The source of this T cell receptor (beta chain) is a study of OX40 agonist ivuxolimab in advanced cancers. Overall study context: Every 2 weeks, patients got intravenous ivuxolimab at one of six dose levels (0.01-10 mg/kg). One patient with hepatocellular carcinoma and two with cutaneous melanoma, three in all, had partial responses. Study-level points and caveats: Averaged across samples, CD8+ T cells carried more expanded clones than CD4+ did.

TCRdb's copy holds only in-frame clones and misses some; the assay was immunoSEQ multiplex PCR. The data show 70,000 or so clones, about 85% seen once. Concerning this clone: No antigen is known for it.

Germline V gives CDR1 SGHTA, CDR2 FQGTGA. The ends lost 3 bases at V and 8 bases at J; junction bases unmatched: 6. This CDR3 contains 14 residues. The specimen was CD4+ or CD8+ T cells sorted from blood, collected in a trial of the OX40 agonist ivuxolimab. The V gene is TRBV7-3, the J gene TRBJ2-1, with 8 bases aligning to TRBD2. This TCR derives from an adult with an advanced solid tumor such as melanoma, head and neck, liver or kidney cancer. The CDR3 region is CASSLSGSFYEQFF. CDR3 in DNA: TGTGCCAGCAGCTTGAGCGGGAGTTTCTATGAGCAGTTCTTC.